This T cell receptor (beta chain) was sequenced in a study of shared clonotypes between healthy human individuals. About the study: Three CD4 naive, three CD4 memory, two CD8 naive and one CD8 memory plate were used per donor. Study findings and constraints: In the sorted subsets, rarefaction showed sequencing was incomplete despite large depth.

Germline lookup yields CDR1 SGHTA and CDR2 FQGNSA. The V end lost 4 bases, the J end lost 1 base, and 7 bases lay between the germline ends. CDR3 size: 13 residues. Profiling relied on immunoSEQ multiplex PCR, and the TCRdb table lists in-frame clones only, not all of them. Among 2 million to 3 million clones listed, 80% to 95% were seen once. This clone has only one observation. Antigen specificity is unknown. This TCR was sampled from a man between 18 and 35 years old in good health. Some clones in this sample may be carry-over from other donors' samples. The sequenced sample consisted of naive CD4+ T cells from PBMCs. The subset denotes: CD45RA+ positively selected. The chain links TRBV7-2 to TRBJ1-1; tentatively, D is TRBD1 (5 bases). CDR3 bases: TGTGCCAGCAGCTCGGACAAGAACACTGAAGCTTTCTTT. It yields the protein CASSSDKNTEAFF.